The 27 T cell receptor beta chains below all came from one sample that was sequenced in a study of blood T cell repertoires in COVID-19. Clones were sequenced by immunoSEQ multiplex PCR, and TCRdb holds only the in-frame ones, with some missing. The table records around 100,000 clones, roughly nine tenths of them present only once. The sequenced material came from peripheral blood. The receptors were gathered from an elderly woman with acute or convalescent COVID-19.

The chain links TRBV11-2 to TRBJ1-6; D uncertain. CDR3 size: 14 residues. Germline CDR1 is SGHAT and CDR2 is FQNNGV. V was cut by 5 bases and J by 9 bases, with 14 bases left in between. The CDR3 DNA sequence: TGTGCCAGCAGCCCGGGGATAGGAATTTCACCCCTCCACTTT. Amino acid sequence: CASSPGIGISPLHF.

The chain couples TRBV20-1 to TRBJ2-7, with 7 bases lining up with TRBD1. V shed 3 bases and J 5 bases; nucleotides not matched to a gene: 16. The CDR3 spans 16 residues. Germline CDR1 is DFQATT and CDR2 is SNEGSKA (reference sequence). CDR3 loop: CSASGVTGFIEDEQYF. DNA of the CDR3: TGCAGTGCTAGTGGGGTGACAGGGTTCATTGAAGACGAGCAGTACTTC.

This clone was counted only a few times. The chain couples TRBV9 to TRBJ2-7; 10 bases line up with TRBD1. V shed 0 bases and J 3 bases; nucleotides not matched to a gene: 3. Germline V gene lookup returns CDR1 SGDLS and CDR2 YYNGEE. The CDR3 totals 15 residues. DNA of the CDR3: TGTGCCAGCAGCGTAGGGACAGGGGGTAACTACGAGCAGTACTTC. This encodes CASSVGTGGNYEQYF. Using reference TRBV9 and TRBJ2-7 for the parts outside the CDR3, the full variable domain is DSGVTQTPKHLITATGQRVTLRCSPRSGDLSVYWYQQSLDQGLQFLIQYYNGEERAKGNILERFSAQQFPDLHSELNLSSLELGDSALYFCASSVGTGGNYEQYFGPGTRLTVT.

As DNA, the CDR3 is TGTGCCAGCAGTTTCCACTTAAACACCGACAGGGTTGGCACAGATACGCAGTATTTT. It translates to CASSFHLNTDRVGTDTQYF. This chain links TRBV28 with TRBJ2-3, with 7 bases that match TRBD1. The CDR3 totals 19 residues. Trimming at V came to 3 bases and at J to 1 base, leaving 16 bases not matched to a gene. Germline-derived CDR1 and CDR2 are MDHEN and SYDVKM.

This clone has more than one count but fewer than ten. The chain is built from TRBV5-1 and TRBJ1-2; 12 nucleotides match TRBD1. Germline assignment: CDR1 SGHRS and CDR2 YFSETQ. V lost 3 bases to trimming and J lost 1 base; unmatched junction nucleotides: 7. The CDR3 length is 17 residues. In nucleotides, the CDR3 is TGCGCCAGCAGCTGGGGGGACAGGGGGCGAGGTAACTATGGCTACACCTTC. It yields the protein CASSWGDRGRGNYGYTF.

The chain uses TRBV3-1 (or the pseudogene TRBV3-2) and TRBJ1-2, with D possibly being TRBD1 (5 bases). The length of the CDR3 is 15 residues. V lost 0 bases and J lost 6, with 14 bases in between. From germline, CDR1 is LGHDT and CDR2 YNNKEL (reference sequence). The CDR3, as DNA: TGTGCCAGCAGCCAAGAAATTCCGGGGGAAAATGGCTACACCTTC. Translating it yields CASSQEIPGENGYTF.

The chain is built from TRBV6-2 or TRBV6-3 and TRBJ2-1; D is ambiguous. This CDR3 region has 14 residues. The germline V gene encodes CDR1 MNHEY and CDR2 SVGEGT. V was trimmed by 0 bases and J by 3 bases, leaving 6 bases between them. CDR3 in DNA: TGTGCCAGCAGTTACTCTACGGTCTACAATGAGCAGTTCTTC. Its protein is CASSYSTVYNEQFF.

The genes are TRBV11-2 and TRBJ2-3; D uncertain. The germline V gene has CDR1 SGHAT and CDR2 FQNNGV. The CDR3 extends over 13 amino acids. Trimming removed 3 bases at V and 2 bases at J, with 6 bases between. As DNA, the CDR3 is TGTGCCAGCAGCTTCCACTTCACAGATACGCAGTATTTT. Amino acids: CASSFHFTDTQYF. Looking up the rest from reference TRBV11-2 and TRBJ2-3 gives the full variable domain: EAGVAQSPRYKIIEKRQSVAFWCNPISGHATLYWYQQILGQGPKLLIQFQNNGVVDDSQLPKDRFSAERLKGVDSTLKIQPAKLEDSAVYLCASSFHFTDTQYFGPGTRLTVL.

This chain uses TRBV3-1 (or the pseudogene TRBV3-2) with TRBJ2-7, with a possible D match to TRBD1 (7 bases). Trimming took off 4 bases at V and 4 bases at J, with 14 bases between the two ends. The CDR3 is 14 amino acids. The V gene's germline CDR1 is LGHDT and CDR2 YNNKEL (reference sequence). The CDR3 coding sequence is TGTGCCAGCAGCCCGGGGGACAGCCTATACGAGCAGTACTTC. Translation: CASSPGDSLYEQYF.

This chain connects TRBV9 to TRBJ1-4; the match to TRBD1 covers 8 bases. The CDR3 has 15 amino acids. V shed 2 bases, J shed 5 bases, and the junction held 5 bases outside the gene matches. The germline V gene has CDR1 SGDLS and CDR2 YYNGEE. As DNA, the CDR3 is TGTGCCAGCAGCGTCGCAGGGGGCGCAAATGAAAAACTGTTTTTT. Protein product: CASSVAGGANEKLFF.

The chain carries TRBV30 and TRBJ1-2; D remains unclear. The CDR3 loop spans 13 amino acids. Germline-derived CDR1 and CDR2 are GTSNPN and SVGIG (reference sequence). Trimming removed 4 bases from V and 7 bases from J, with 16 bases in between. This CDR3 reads CAWKYTLRGGYTF. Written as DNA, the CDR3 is TGTGCCTGGAAATACACCCTACGGGGTGGCTACACCTTC.

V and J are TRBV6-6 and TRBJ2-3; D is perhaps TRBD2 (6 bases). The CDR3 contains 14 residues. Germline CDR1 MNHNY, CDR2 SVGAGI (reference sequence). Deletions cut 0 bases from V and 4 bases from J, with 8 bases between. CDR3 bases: TGTGCCAGCAGTTACTCCCCGGGAGCAGATACGCAGTATTTT. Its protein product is CASSYSPGADTQYF.

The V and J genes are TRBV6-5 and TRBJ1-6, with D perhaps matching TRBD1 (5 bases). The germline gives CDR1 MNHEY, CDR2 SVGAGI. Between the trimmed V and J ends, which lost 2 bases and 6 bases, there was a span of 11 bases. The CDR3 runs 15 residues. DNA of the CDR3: TGTGCCAGCAGTTACCAGGGAGGGTTTAATTCACCCCTCCACTTT. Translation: CASSYQGGFNSPLHF.

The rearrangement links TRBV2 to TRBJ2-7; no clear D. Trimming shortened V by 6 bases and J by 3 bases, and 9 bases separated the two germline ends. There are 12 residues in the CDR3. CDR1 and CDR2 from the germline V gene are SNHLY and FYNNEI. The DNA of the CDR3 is TGTGCCAGCAGCGACGACAACTACGAGCAGTACTTC. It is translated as CASSDDNYEQYF.

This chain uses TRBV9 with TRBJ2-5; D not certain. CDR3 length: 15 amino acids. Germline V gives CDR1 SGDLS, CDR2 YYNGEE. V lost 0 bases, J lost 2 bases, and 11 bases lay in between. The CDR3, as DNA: TGTGCCAGCAGCGTAGTGGCAGGCGTTCAAGAGACCCAGTACTTC. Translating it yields CASSVVAGVQETQYF.

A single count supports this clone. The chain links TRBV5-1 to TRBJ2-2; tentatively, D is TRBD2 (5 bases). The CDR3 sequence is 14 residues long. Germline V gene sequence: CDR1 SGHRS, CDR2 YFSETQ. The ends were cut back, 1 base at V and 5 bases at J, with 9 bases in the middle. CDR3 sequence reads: CASSLRDATGELFF. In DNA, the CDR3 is TGCGCCAGCAGCTTGCGGGATGCGACCGGGGAGCTGTTTTTT.

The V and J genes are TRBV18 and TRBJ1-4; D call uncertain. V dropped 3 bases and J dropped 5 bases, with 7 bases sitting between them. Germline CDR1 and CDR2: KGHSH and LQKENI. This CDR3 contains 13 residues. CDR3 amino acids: CASSPGANEKLFF. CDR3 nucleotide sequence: TGTGCCAGCTCACCGGGAGCAAATGAAAAACTGTTTTTT.

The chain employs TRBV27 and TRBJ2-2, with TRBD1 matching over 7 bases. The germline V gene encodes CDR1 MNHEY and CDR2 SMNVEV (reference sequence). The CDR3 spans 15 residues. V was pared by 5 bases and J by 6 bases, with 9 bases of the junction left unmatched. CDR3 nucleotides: TGTGCCAGCAGTCAGACAGGGACCTTCTCCGGGGAGCTGTTTTTT. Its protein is CASSQTGTFSGELFF.

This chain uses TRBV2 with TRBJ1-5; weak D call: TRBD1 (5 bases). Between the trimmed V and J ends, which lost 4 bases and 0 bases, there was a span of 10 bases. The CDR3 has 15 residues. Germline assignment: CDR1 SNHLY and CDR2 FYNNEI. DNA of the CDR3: TGTGCCAGCAGTGGGACAATAGATAGCAATCAGCCCCAGCATTTT. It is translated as CASSGTIDSNQPQHF. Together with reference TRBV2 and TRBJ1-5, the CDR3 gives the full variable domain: EPEVTQTPSHQVTQMGQEVILRCVPISNHLYFYWYRQILGQKVEFLVSFYNNEISEKSEIFDDQFSVERPDGSNFTLKIRSTKLEDSAMYFCASSGTIDSNQPQHFGDGTRLSIL.

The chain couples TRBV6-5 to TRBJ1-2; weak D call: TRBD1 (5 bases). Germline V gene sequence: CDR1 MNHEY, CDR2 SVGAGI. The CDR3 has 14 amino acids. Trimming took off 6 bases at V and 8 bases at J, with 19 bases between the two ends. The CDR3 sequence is CASRTGRTGRGYTF. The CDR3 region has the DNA TGTGCCAGCAGAACAGGACGGACCGGACGGGGCTACACCTTC.

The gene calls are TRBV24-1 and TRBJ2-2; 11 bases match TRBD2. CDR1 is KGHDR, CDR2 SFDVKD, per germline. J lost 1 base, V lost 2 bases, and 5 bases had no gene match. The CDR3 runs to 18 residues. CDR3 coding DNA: TGTGCCACCAGTGATTACCCCGGGACTAGCGGGAACACCGGGGAGCTGTTTTTT. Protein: CATSDYPGTSGNTGELFF.

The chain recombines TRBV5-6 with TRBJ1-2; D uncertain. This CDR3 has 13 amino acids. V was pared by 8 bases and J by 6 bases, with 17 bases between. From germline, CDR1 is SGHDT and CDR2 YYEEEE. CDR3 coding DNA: TGTGCCAGGCCGATTCGGGGTCCCCATGGCTACACCTTC. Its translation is CARPIRGPHGYTF. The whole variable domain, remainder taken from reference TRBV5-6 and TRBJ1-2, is DAGVTQSPTHLIKTRGQQVTLRCSPKSGHDTVSWYQQALGQGPQFIFQYYEEEERQRGNFPDRFSGHQFPNYSSELNVNALLLGDSALYLCARPIRGPHGYTFGSGTRLTVV.

CDR3 residues: CASSLSLYGELFF. CDR3 nucleotides: TGTGCCAGCAGTTTATCCTTATACGGGGAGCTGTTTTTT. The chain employs TRBV27 and TRBJ2-2; D is undetermined. Trimming took 0 bases from V and 7 from J, leaving 6 bases between them. There are 13 residues in the CDR3. Germline V gene sequence: CDR1 MNHEY, CDR2 SMNVEV (reference sequence).

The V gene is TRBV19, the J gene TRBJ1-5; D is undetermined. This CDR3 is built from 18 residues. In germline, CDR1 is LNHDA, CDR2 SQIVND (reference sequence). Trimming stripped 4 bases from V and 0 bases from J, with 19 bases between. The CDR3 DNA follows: TGTGCCAGTAGTAGGAGGTTTGGAGGTGGGTCTAGCAATCAGCCCCAGCATTTT. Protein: CASSRRFGGGSSNQPQHF.

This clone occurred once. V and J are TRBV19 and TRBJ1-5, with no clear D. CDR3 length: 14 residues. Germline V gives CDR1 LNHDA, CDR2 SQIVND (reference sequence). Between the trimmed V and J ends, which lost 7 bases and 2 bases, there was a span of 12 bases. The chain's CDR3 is CASTLSRGNQPQHF. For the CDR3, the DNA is TGTGCCAGTACCTTATCCCGGGGCAATCAGCCCCAGCATTTT.

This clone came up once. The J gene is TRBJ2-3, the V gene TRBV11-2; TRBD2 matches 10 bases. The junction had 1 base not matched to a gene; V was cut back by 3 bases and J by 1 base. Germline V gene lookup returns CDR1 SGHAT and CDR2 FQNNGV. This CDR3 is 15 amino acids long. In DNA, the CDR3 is TGTGCCAGCAGCTTCCTAGCGGGGGGCACAGATACGCAGTATTTT. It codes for CASSFLAGGTDTQYF.

CDR3 DNA sequence: TGTGCCACCGGACAGGGACTCCAAGAGACCCAGTACTTC. Encoded protein: CATGQGLQETQYF. V usage is TRBV7-2 and J usage is TRBJ2-5, with 8 bases identical to TRBD1. Germline lookup yields CDR1 SGHTA and CDR2 FQGNSA. There are 13 residues in the CDR3. The junction had 5 bases not matched to a gene; V was cut back by 10 bases and J by 1 base.